This passage covers 7 T cell receptor beta chains from one sample sequenced in a study of cytotoxic CD8 clonotypes in ibrutinib-treated CLL. Sequencing was performed with immunoSEQ multiplex PCR; in TCRdb, only in-frame clones are kept and a portion is missing. The table shows around 330,000 clones, with under 70% occurring only once. Sequenced material: PBMCs, taken after 36 months of ibrutinib treatment. The receptors stem from a human donor with chronic lymphocytic leukemia.

This clone was counted only a few times. V is TRBV5-6 and J is TRBJ2-5; D is uncertain. This CDR3 region has 13 residues. Trimming took off 0 bases at V and 2 bases at J, with 5 bases between the two ends. Germline V CDR1 and CDR2: SGHDT, YYEEEE. The CDR3 DNA reads as TGTGCCAGCAGCTTGGTATGGCAAGAGACCCAGTACTTC. It translates to CASSLVWQETQYF.

V gene TRBV7-3 combines with J gene TRBJ1-6; tentative D call: TRBD1 (6 bases). The CDR3 contains 14 residues. Trimming left V 4 bases short and J 4 bases short, with 8 bases between. Germline V lookup: CDR1 SGHTA, CDR2 FQGTGA. DNA for the CDR3: TGTGCCAGCAGCTCGACAGGATATAATTCACCCCTCCACTTT. This sequence encodes CASSSTGYNSPLHF.

The chain carries TRBV6-6 and TRBJ2-5; D unresolved. The germline V gene has CDR1 MNHNY and CDR2 SVGAGI (reference sequence). V lost 6 bases and J 1 base, leaving 6 bases between the germline ends. The CDR3 covers 12 residues. The CDR3 loop reads CASRVAQETQYF. As DNA, the CDR3 is TGTGCCAGCAGGGTAGCCCAAGAGACCCAGTACTTC.

The chain recombines TRBV9 with TRBJ2-7; either TRBD1 or TRBD2 may fit D (5 bases each). Germline CDR1 is SGDLS and CDR2 is YYNGEE. The CDR3 totals 17 residues. V gave up 3 bases and J gave up 3 bases, with 22 bases separating them. CDR3 DNA sequence: TGTGCCAGCAGCGAGGGGACCGGGTCTGCGAGGATCTACGAGCAGTACTTC. This gives the protein CASSEGTGSARIYEQYF.

The V call is TRBV6-5, the J call TRBJ2-7; D might be TRBD2 (5 bases). V lost 4 bases and J 2 bases, leaving 9 bases between the germline ends. Germline V gene lookup returns CDR1 MNHEY and CDR2 SVGAGI. CDR3 size: 13 residues. The CDR3 coding sequence is TGTGCCAGCAGTTCCTCGGAGGCCTACGAGCAGTACTTC. Translation: CASSSSEAYEQYF.

The rearrangement links TRBV15 to TRBJ1-6; D not resolved. The V and J ends lost 1 base and 2 bases respectively, with 6 bases between them. Germline V gene lookup returns CDR1 LNHNV and CDR2 YYDKDF (reference sequence). This CDR3 contains 15 residues. The CDR3 protein is CATSRAPTYNSPLHF. The CDR3 DNA reads as TGTGCCACCAGCAGAGCCCCGACCTATAATTCACCCCTCCACTTT.

The chain employs TRBV5-1 and TRBJ2-7, with TRBD1 identical over 7 bases. V dropped 4 bases and J dropped 6; count of bases not matched to a gene: 10. Germline values: CDR1 SGHRS, CDR2 YFSETQ. CDR3 length equals 14 residues. CDR3 bases: TGCGCCAGCAGCGGGGGCTCACAGGGGAGCGAGCAGTACTTC. Translating gives CASSGGSQGSEQYF.